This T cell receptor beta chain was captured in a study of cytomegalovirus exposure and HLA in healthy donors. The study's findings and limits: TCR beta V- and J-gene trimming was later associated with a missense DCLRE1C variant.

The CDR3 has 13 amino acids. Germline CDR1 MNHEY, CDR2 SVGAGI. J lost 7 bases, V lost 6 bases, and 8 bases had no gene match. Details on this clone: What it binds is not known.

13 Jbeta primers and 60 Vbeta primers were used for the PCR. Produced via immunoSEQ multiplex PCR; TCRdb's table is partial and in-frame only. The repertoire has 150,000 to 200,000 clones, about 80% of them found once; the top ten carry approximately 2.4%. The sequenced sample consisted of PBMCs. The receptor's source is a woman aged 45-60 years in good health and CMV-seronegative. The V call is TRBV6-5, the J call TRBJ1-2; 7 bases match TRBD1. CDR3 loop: CASRPTGVGGYTF. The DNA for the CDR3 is TGTGCCAGCAGACCCACAGGGGTGGGTGGCTACACCTTC.